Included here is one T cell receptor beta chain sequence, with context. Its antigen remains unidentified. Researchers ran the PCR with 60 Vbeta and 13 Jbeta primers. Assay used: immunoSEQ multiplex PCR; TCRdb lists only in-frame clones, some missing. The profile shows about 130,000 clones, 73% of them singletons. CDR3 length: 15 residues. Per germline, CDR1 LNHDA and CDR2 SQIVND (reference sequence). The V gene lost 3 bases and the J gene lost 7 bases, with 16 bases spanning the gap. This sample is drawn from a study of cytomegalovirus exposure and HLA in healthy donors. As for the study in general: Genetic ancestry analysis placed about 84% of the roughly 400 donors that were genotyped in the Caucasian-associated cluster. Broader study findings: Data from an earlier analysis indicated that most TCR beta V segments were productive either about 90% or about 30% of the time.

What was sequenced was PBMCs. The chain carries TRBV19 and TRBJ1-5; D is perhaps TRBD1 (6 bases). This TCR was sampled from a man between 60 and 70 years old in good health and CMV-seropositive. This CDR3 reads CASSIAGGSRQPQHF. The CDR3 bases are TGTGCCAGTAGTATTGCGGGGGGCTCGAGGCAGCCCCAGCATTTT. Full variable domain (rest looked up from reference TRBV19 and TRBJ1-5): DGGITQSPKYLFRKEGQNVTLSCEQNLNHDAMYWYRQDPGQGLRLIYYSQIVNDFQKGDIAEGYSVSREKKESFPLTVTSAQKNPTAFYLCASSIAGGSRQPQHFGDGTRLSIL.